This TCR beta chain was sequenced during a study of control samples from healthy donors and cancer patients. Measured with immunoSEQ multiplex PCR; TCRdb has only the in-frame clones, and not every one. The repertoire holds roughly 200,000 clones, roughly 94% seen once, with approximately 1.4% in the top ten. The V gene's germline CDR1 is GTSNPN and CDR2 SVGIG (reference sequence). V lost 0 bases and J lost 5, with 11 bases in between. The CDR3 extends over 13 amino acids. This receptor was identified in a man between 45 and 60 years old in good health. The sample comprised blood. The V and J genes are TRBV30 and TRBJ2-7; no clear D gene. CDR3 DNA sequence: TGTGCCTGGAGTGTTAAAGGGTCCCACGAGCAGTACTTC. Its protein is CAWSVKGSHEQYF.